A single sample gave rise to the 30 T cell receptor beta chains below, sequenced in a study of blood T cell repertoires in COVID-19 (dated by TCRdb to 2020 to 2021). Libraries came from the immunoSEQ multiplex PCR assay. The immuneACCESS repertoire file appears here via TCRdb, limited to in-frame rearrangements. These files lack a portion of the clones; in checked studies, under half of the deficit traces to unresolved V genes, and the cause of the others is not known. The sample contains about 330,000 clones, around 90% of them found a single time. The leading ten clones occupy 5% of the sample. The specimen sequenced was PBMCs or T cells enriched from blood (not recorded which). These receptors were obtained from a man aged 25-45 years who had recovered from COVID-19.

This clone was detected once. The chain uses TRBV2 and TRBJ1-5; D unclear. CDR1 and CDR2 (germline): SNHLY, FYNNEI. This CDR3 region has 13 residues. The V end was cut by 7 bases, the J end by 4 bases, with 11 bases between. CDR3 loop: CASTLKLNQPQHF. CDR3 nucleotide sequence: TGTGCCAGCACTCTGAAACTGAATCAGCCCCAGCATTTT.

CDR3 DNA: TGCGCCAGCAGCCTGGGGACTAGCGGAGGAGAGACCCAGTACTTC. This gives the protein CASSLGTSGGETQYF. V is TRBV5-1 and J is TRBJ2-5, with 11 nucleotides matching TRBD2. The CDR3 is 15 amino acids. Germline loops: CDR1 SGHRS, CDR2 YFSETQ. Germline trimming cut 4 bases from V and 4 bases from J; bases unmatched to any gene: 6.

The rearrangement joins TRBV3-1 (or the pseudogene TRBV3-2) to TRBJ1-1; 9 nucleotides match TRBD1. The junction had 7 bases not matched to a gene; V was cut back by 5 bases and J by 0 bases. Germline V lookup: CDR1 LGHDT, CDR2 YNNKEL (reference sequence). This CDR3 is 16 amino acids long. DNA of the CDR3: TGTGCCAGCAGCTCCCGGGACAGGGTGATGAACACTGAAGCTTTCTTT. Translation: CASSSRDRVMNTEAFF.

The rearrangement links TRBV5-1 to TRBJ2-4; maybe TRBD2 (6 bases). Looked up from germline, CDR1 is SGHRS and CDR2 is YFSETQ. CDR3 size: 15 residues. The V gene lost 7 bases and the J gene lost 7 bases, with 21 bases spanning the gap. The CDR3 protein is CASHSGTRGGNIQYF. In DNA form, the CDR3 reads TGCGCCAGCCATTCCGGGACGCGGGGTGGGAACATTCAGTACTTC.

The rearrangement joins TRBV5-1 to TRBJ2-1, with 7 bases aligning to TRBD2. Per germline, CDR1 SGHRS and CDR2 YFSETQ. This CDR3 contains 13 residues. The V segment lost 7 bases and the J segment 8 bases; nucleotides outside the gene matches: 9. CDR3 sequence: CASGRGGGDEQFF. The CDR3 DNA is TGCGCCAGCGGTCGCGGGGGAGGGGATGAGCAGTTCTTC.

The DNA for the CDR3 is TGTGCCAGCAGCATCCGGGACAGGGGATGGACTAACTATGGCTACACCTTC. The encoded protein is CASSIRDRGWTNYGYTF. This chain links TRBV7-9 with TRBJ1-2; 10 nucleotides line up with TRBD1. V gave up 5 bases and J gave up 0 bases; unmatched junction bases: 9. The CDR3 covers 17 residues. CDR1 and CDR2 (germline): SEHNR, FQNEAQ (reference sequence).

The chain couples TRBV6-5 to TRBJ1-1, with 7 bases fitting TRBD1. Germline V gives CDR1 MNHEY, CDR2 SVGAGI. J lost 6 bases, V lost 0 bases, and 7 bases had no gene match. This CDR3 has 15 residues. CDR3 region: CASSYSGGGRPEAFF. The CDR3 DNA follows: TGTGCCAGCAGTTACTCAGGAGGGGGCCGGCCTGAAGCTTTCTTT.

The V gene is TRBV19, the J gene TRBJ2-1; 12 bases are a match to TRBD2. With 5 bases clipped from V and 10 bases from J, the junction kept 6 bases outside the gene matches. From germline, CDR1 is LNHDA and CDR2 SQIVND (reference sequence). This CDR3 comprises 14 residues. CDR3 in amino acids: CASSALAGGQEQFF. CDR3 nucleotides: TGTGCCAGTAGTGCCCTAGCGGGGGGGCAGGAGCAGTTCTTC.

The chain joins TRBV15 to TRBJ1-4, with 8 bases fitting TRBD1. The germline CDR1 and CDR2 sequences are LNHNV and YYDKDF (reference sequence). The CDR3 has 16 residues. Trimming removed 3 bases from V and 6 bases from J; junction bases left unmatched: 9. The CDR3 protein is CATSSKPGGAYEKLFF. The CDR3 DNA reads as TGTGCCACCAGCAGTAAACCAGGGGGCGCGTATGAAAAACTGTTTTTT.

This clone appeared a single time. This chain links TRBV12-5 with TRBJ2-1; TRBD2 matches at 12 bases. Germline V gene lookup returns CDR1 LGHNT and CDR2 FRNRAP. After removal of 4 bases from V and 8 bases from J, the junction contained 6 bases not matched to a gene. The CDR3 consists of 15 residues. The CDR3 DNA sequence: TGTGCTAGTGGTTCCCCTAGCGGGGGGGCTGATGAGCAGTTCTTC. Its protein is CASGSPSGGADEQFF.

The gene calls are TRBV3-1 (or the pseudogene TRBV3-2) and TRBJ2-3; TRBD2 agrees at 14 bases. The V gene's germline CDR1 is LGHDT and CDR2 YNNKEL (reference sequence). The CDR3 covers 23 residues. V was pared by 0 bases and J by 2 bases, with 19 bases of the junction left unmatched. The CDR3 reads CASSQDFLGEGLAGAGDTDTQYF. The CDR3 DNA reads TGTGCCAGCAGCCAAGACTTCTTAGGGGAGGGACTAGCGGGGGCTGGTGACACAGATACGCAGTATTTT.

This sequence joins TRBV6-5 and TRBJ2-7, with D possibly TRBD1 on 6 matching bases. The ends were cut back, 6 bases at V and 2 bases at J, with 17 bases in the middle. The CDR3 is made up of 15 amino acids. Germline CDR1 reads MNHEY; CDR2 reads SVGAGI. The DNA of the CDR3 is TGTGCCAGCAGCGAGCGGCAGGGGTCCCCCTACGAGCAGTACTTC. Its protein product is CASSERQGSPYEQYF.

The V and J genes are TRBV4-1 and TRBJ1-2; D is unresolved. The CDR3 has 13 amino acids. Per germline, CDR1 MGHRA and CDR2 YSYEKL. The V gene lost 5 bases and the J gene lost 4 bases, with 11 bases spanning the gap. CDR3 in amino acids: CASSTAGIYGYTF. DNA of the CDR3: TGCGCCAGCAGCACTGCGGGAATCTATGGCTACACCTTC.

V is TRBV11-2 and J is TRBJ1-2, with D perhaps matching TRBD1 (6 bases). Trimming removed 1 base at V and 9 bases at J, with 12 bases between. CDR1 and CDR2 (germline): SGHAT, FQNNGV. The CDR3 loop spans 13 amino acids. CDR3: CASSLATGWRYTF. In DNA form, the CDR3 reads TGTGCCAGCAGCTTAGCCACAGGGTGGCGCTACACCTTC.

This chain joins TRBV23-1 and TRBJ1-6, with D unclear. TRBV23-1 is annotated as an ORF whose role is uncertain. This CDR3 has 17 residues. V was clipped by 6 bases and J by 0 bases, with 15 bases between them. In DNA, the CDR3 is TGCGCCAGCAGGCGGGTGGAGGGAAGCTCCTATAATTCACCCCTCCACTTT. It translates to CASRRVEGSSYNSPLHF.

The chain combines TRBV7-3 with TRBJ2-2, with 10 bases lining up with TRBD2. Germline V gene data show CDR1 as SGHTA and CDR2 as FQGTGA. The length of the CDR3 is 16 residues. After removal of 6 bases from V and 9 bases from J, the junction contained 13 bases not matched to a gene. The CDR3 loop is CASSVGASGGYRELFF. CDR3 sequence (DNA): TGTGCCAGCAGTGTAGGGGCTAGCGGGGGCTACCGGGAGCTGTTTTTT.

Here the CDR3 DNA reads TGTGCCACCAGTGATATGGGACAGGGTTTGGATACGCAGTATTTT. Encoded protein: CATSDMGQGLDTQYF. The chain employs TRBV24-1 and TRBJ2-3, with 9 nucleotides matching TRBD1. Germline CDR1 and CDR2: KGHDR and SFDVKD. CDR3 length: 15 amino acids. V gave up 3 bases and J gave up 6 bases; unmatched junction bases: 6.

Here the CDR3 reads CASSWTSGGYEQYF. Written as DNA, the CDR3 is TGTGCCAGCAGCTGGACTAGCGGGGGTTACGAGCAGTACTTC. The chain combines TRBV7-8 with TRBJ2-7; 13 nucleotides match TRBD2. With 4 bases clipped from V and 4 bases from J, the junction kept 1 base outside the gene matches. The CDR3 totals 14 residues. CDR1 SGHVS and CDR2 FQNEAQ come from the germline V gene. The full variable domain, in which reference TRBV7-8 and TRBJ2-7 provide the parts outside the CDR3, is GAGVSQSPRYKVAKRGQDVALRCDPISGHVSLFWYQQALGQGPEFLTYFQNEAQLDKSGLPSDRFFAERPEGSVSTLKIQRTQQEDSAVYLCASSWTSGGYEQYFGPGTRLTVT.

This clone was detected a few times. The rearrangement joins TRBV5-8 to TRBJ2-1; D gene ambiguous. V was clipped by 3 bases and J by 6 bases, with 7 bases between them. The CDR3 extends over 12 amino acids. In germline, CDR1 is SGHTS, CDR2 YDEGEE. In nucleotides, the CDR3 is TGTGCCAGCAGCTCCCTAGTCAATGAGCAGTTCTTC. Translated: CASSSLVNEQFF. Full variable domain (remainder filled in from reference TRBV5-8 and TRBJ2-1): EAGVTQSPTHLIKTRGQQATLRCSPISGHTSVYWYQQALGLGLQFLLWYDEGEERNRGNFPPRFSGRQFPNYSSELNVNALELEDSALYLCASSSLVNEQFFGPGTRLTVL.

The chain joins TRBV5-4 to TRBJ2-2, with TRBD1 as a possible D gene (6 bases). Germline assignment: CDR1 SGHNT and CDR2 YYREEE (reference sequence). Trimming pared 0 bases from V and 1 base from J, leaving 7 bases between. This CDR3 has 15 residues. The CDR3 coding sequence is TGTGCCAGCAGCTTGGAAGGGGGGAACACCGGGGAGCTGTTTTTT. Translating gives CASSLEGGNTGELFF.

The table lists this clone with a count of one. The chain recombines TRBV9 with TRBJ1-2; TRBD1 agrees at 7 bases. The J segment lost 4 bases and the V segment lost 0 bases, leaving 3 bases of the junction unmatched. Per the germline V gene, CDR1 is SGDLS and CDR2 is YYNGEE. The CDR3 covers 14 residues. The CDR3 region is CASSVEGAGYGYTF. CDR3 nucleotide sequence: TGTGCCAGCAGCGTAGAGGGGGCAGGCTATGGCTACACCTTC. Together with reference TRBV9 and TRBJ1-2, the CDR3 gives the full variable domain: DSGVTQTPKHLITATGQRVTLRCSPRSGDLSVYWYQQSLDQGLQFLIQYYNGEERAKGNILERFSAQQFPDLHSELNLSSLELGDSALYFCASSVEGAGYGYTFGSGTRLTVV.

This clone has a single count. The gene calls are TRBV30 and TRBJ1-2; no reliable D call. Trimming stripped 1 base from V and 8 bases from J, with 14 bases between. Germline CDR1 and CDR2: GTSNPN and SVGIG (reference sequence). CDR3 length equals 13 residues. CDR3: CAWSGSQVGGYTF. The CDR3 nucleotides are TGTGCCTGGAGTGGTTCTCAGGTGGGCGGCTACACCTTC.

V is TRBV4-2 and J is TRBJ2-2, with D maybe TRBD1 (6 bases). V was clipped by 0 bases and J by 3 bases, with 11 bases between them. Germline V gene data show CDR1 as LGHNA and CDR2 as YNFKEQ. The CDR3 runs 16 residues. CDR3 bases: TGTGCCAGCAGCCAAGAACCCAGGGGAGACACCGGGGAGCTGTTTTTT. It codes for CASSQEPRGDTGELFF.

The rearrangement uses TRBV2 and TRBJ2-5; no firm D call. V gave up 2 bases and J gave up 5 bases, with 12 bases separating them. Germline V gene lookup returns CDR1 SNHLY and CDR2 FYNNEI. The length of the CDR3 is 14 residues. CDR3 protein: CASSEQVGWETQYF. As DNA, the CDR3 is TGTGCCAGCAGTGAACAGGTCGGATGGGAGACCCAGTACTTC.

The gene calls are TRBV10-3 and TRBJ1-2, with D perhaps matching TRBD1 (5 bases). The CDR3 extends over 14 amino acids. Germline V gene sequence: CDR1 ENHRY, CDR2 SYGVKD. Deletions cut 0 bases from V and 3 bases from J, with 8 bases between. CDR3 residues: CAISESSRDYGYTF. In DNA, the CDR3 is TGTGCCATCAGTGAGTCGAGCAGGGACTATGGCTACACCTTC.

This sequence joins TRBV30 and TRBJ2-5, with a weak D call TRBD1 (6 bases). CDR1 and CDR2 from the germline V gene are GTSNPN and SVGIG (reference sequence). The V gene lost 6 bases and the J gene lost 1 base, with 15 bases spanning the gap. This CDR3 region has 14 residues. CDR3 region: CACHINRAQETQYF. CDR3 DNA sequence: TGTGCCTGCCATATTAACAGGGCCCAAGAGACCCAGTACTTC.

In its sample, this clone was seen once. The chain links TRBV5-1 to TRBJ1-6, with D tentatively TRBD1 (6 bases). The CDR3 has 16 residues. Germline lookup yields CDR1 SGHRS and CDR2 YFSETQ. Trimming pared 0 bases from V and 9 bases from J, leaving 16 bases between. CDR3 region: CASSLVGGHGISPLHF. DNA of the CDR3: TGCGCCAGCAGCTTGGTCGGGGGGCATGGGATTTCACCCCTCCACTTT. Drawing the rest from reference TRBV5-1 and TRBJ1-6, the complete variable domain is KAGVTQTPRYLIKTRGQQVTLSCSPISGHRSVSWYQQTPGQGLQFLFEYFSETQRNKGNFPGRFSGRQFSNSRSEMNVSTLELGDSALYLCASSLVGGHGISPLHFGNGTRLTVT.

The CDR3 nucleotides are TGTGCCAGCAGTTTCAGGGTGGCGAATTCACCCCTCCACTTT. It encodes CASSFRVANSPLHF. V usage is TRBV6-2 or TRBV6-3 and J usage is TRBJ1-6, with a possible D match to TRBD1 (5 bases). Germline V gene sequence: CDR1 MNHEY, CDR2 SVGEGT. The CDR3 loop spans 14 amino acids. The V and J ends lost 4 bases and 7 bases respectively, with 11 bases between them.

This sequence joins TRBV5-1 and TRBJ2-3, with 9 bases that match TRBD2. Germline V gene sequence: CDR1 SGHRS, CDR2 YFSETQ. CDR3 size: 16 residues. The V and J ends lost 4 bases and 0 bases, in that order; junction bases with no gene match: 6. CDR3 protein: CASSPPSGASTDTQYF. The DNA for the CDR3 is TGCGCCAGCAGCCCTCCTAGCGGGGCGAGCACAGATACGCAGTATTTT. The variable domain in full, with the rest retrieved from reference TRBV5-1 and TRBJ2-3, is KAGVTQTPRYLIKTRGQQVTLSCSPISGHRSVSWYQQTPGQGLQFLFEYFSETQRNKGNFPGRFSGRQFSNSRSEMNVSTLELGDSALYLCASSPPSGASTDTQYFGPGTRLTVL.

The V call is TRBV27, the J call TRBJ2-7, with 7 bases fitting TRBD2. Looked up from germline, CDR1 is MNHEY and CDR2 is SMNVEV (reference sequence). V dropped 5 bases and J dropped 4; count of bases not matched to a gene: 14. The CDR3 has 16 residues. CDR3 sequence reads: CASSQSKGGGPYEQYF. The CDR3 nucleotides read TGTGCCAGCAGTCAATCGAAGGGCGGGGGACCTTACGAGCAGTACTTC.